This TCR beta chain came from a study of glioma-infiltrating T cells. Whole-study findings and limits: Gliomas, especially low-grade, showed above-expected tissue-blood divergence; non-neoplastic patients showed below. Tissue and blood shared very few CDR3 sequences.

Germline loops: CDR1 SGHTA, CDR2 FQGNSA. V gave up 4 bases and J gave up 3 bases, with 3 bases separating them. This CDR3 is 12 amino acids long. At least ten counts were recorded for this clonotype. Its antigen is not known. TCR alpha and beta CDR3 regions were amplified from RNA using iRepertoire nested multiplex PCR. One-step reverse transcription and amplification started from about 100-400 ng of tissue mRNA or PBMC total RNA. One entry per CDR3 protein, called by TCRdb with MiXCR from the multiplex PCR reads. The profile shows around 190,000 distinct CDR3 sequences, approximately 30% of them singletons.

The TCR was taken from a human donor with low-grade glioma or glioblastoma, undergoing nonglioma brain surgery, or in good health (not recorded which). Sequencing was done on a sample of glioma tissue, nonneoplastic brain tissue, or PBMCs (not recorded which). The gene calls are TRBV7-2 and TRBJ2-2; D remains unclear. CDR3 bases: TGTGCCAGCAGCTCTTACACCGGGGAGCTGTTTTTT. It encodes CASSSYTGELFF.